A single sample is the source of the 30 T cell receptor beta chains below, sequenced in a study of blood T cell repertoires in COVID-19. The repertoire was sequenced with immunoSEQ multiplex PCR; TCRdb's copy has only in-frame clones and lacks some. The repertoire includes 200,000 to 250,000 clones, roughly nine tenths of them detected once, and roughly 3.7% sits in the top ten. Specimen: PBMCs or T cells enriched from blood (not recorded which). Receptors were obtained from a woman between 18 and 29 years old in a cohort exposed to, infected with or recovered from COVID-19 (not recorded which).

This clone was counted once. CDR3 bases: TGCAGCGCAAGATCGGGGGGATCCACAGATACGCAGTATTTT. The encoded protein is CSARSGGSTDTQYF. V gene TRBV29-1 combines with J gene TRBJ2-3, with 7 bases lining up with TRBD2. After removal of 7 bases from V and 2 bases from J, the junction contained 9 bases not matched to a gene. CDR3 size: 14 residues. Germline assignment: CDR1 SQVTM and CDR2 ANQGSEA.

This clone was recorded only once. The rearrangement links TRBV9 to TRBJ2-1; the D gene is possibly TRBD2 (6 bases). CDR3 length: 15 amino acids. From germline, CDR1 is SGDLS and CDR2 YYNGEE. Trimming shortened V by 4 bases and J by 0 bases, and 11 bases separated the two germline ends. In nucleotides, the CDR3 is TGTGCCAGCAGCCTCCTAGCGTACTCCTACAATGAGCAGTTCTTC. Encoded protein: CASSLLAYSYNEQFF.

The chain recombines TRBV3-1 (or the pseudogene TRBV3-2) with TRBJ1-5, with D perhaps matching TRBD1 (5 bases). Per germline, CDR1 LGHDT and CDR2 YNNKEL (reference sequence). Trimming removed 0 bases from V and 5 bases from J, with 11 bases in between. The CDR3 runs 15 residues. The CDR3 DNA reads as TGTGCCAGCAGCCAAGAAGTGTCGACAGATCAGCCCCAGCATTTT. Translating gives CASSQEVSTDQPQHF.

This rearrangement joins TRBV5-4 to TRBJ2-5, with 12 nucleotides matching TRBD2. Germline V lookup: CDR1 SGHNT, CDR2 YYREEE (reference sequence). The V segment lost 4 bases and the J segment 4 bases; nucleotides outside the gene matches: 8. This CDR3 is built from 16 residues. DNA of the CDR3: TGTGCCAGCAGCCTAGGACTAGCGGGGTCTCGAGAGACCCAGTACTTC. It yields the protein CASSLGLAGSRETQYF.

The rearrangement joins TRBV9 to TRBJ2-2; the match to TRBD2 covers 10 bases. Trimming at V came to 4 bases and at J to 6 bases, leaving 6 bases not matched to a gene. In germline, CDR1 is SGDLS, CDR2 YYNGEE. The CDR3 has 15 residues. In DNA, the CDR3 is TGTGCCAGCAGCCTGAGGACTAGCGGTGCCGGGGAGCTGTTTTTT. It is translated as CASSLRTSGAGELFF.

The rearrangement links TRBV9 to TRBJ2-1, with D perhaps TRBD1 (5 bases). The V gene lost 3 bases and the J gene lost 5 bases, with 12 bases spanning the gap. Germline V gives CDR1 SGDLS, CDR2 YYNGEE. CDR3 length: 14 residues. CDR3: CASSATVQDNEQFF. The CDR3 region has the DNA TGTGCCAGCAGCGCGACGGTACAGGACAATGAGCAGTTCTTC.

This clone was seen at least ten times. This chain links TRBV24-1 with TRBJ2-2; TRBD2 agrees at 11 bases. Germline CDR1 KGHDR, CDR2 SFDVKD. The CDR3 runs to 18 residues. Trimming removed 4 bases from V and 5 bases from J; junction bases left unmatched: 11. The CDR3 bases are TGTGCCACCAGTGACCCTCTTCTAGCGGGGGGTTATACCGGGGAGCTGTTTTTT. It translates to CATSDPLLAGGYTGELFF.

V usage is TRBV13 and J usage is TRBJ1-5; tentative D call: TRBD1 (5 bases). The CDR3 is made up of 16 amino acids. From germline, CDR1 is PRHDT and CDR2 FYEKMQ (reference sequence). V lost 5 bases and J 7 bases, leaving 21 bases between the germline ends. This CDR3 reads CASSRTRDFTYQPQHF. The CDR3 DNA reads TGTGCCAGCAGCCGTACCAGGGACTTTACGTACCAGCCCCAGCATTTT.

The CDR3 protein is CASRDMSGSNQPQHF. The DNA for the CDR3 is TGTGCCAGCAGGGATATGTCAGGGAGCAATCAGCCCCAGCATTTT. V and J are TRBV2 and TRBJ1-5; possibly TRBD1 for D (5 bases). Trimming shortened V by 6 bases and J by 1 base, and 13 bases separated the two germline ends. Germline-derived CDR1 and CDR2 are SNHLY and FYNNEI. There are 15 residues in the CDR3.

This clone is a singleton in its sample. The rearrangement joins TRBV18 to TRBJ1-5; a weak D match, TRBD1 (5 bases). The CDR3 covers 14 residues. The V end lost 2 bases, the J end lost 5 bases, and 10 bases lay between the germline ends. Germline assignment: CDR1 KGHSH and CDR2 LQKENI. For the CDR3, the DNA is TGTGCCAGCTCACCAATGGCAGGGCATCAGCCCCAGCATTTT. It specifies CASSPMAGHQPQHF.

The sample holds one count of this clone. The rearrangement links TRBV4-1 to TRBJ2-6; D perhaps matches TRBD2 (5 bases). This CDR3 has 19 residues. CDR1 and CDR2 from the germline V gene are MGHRA and YSYEKL. V lost 0 bases and J 0 bases, leaving 15 bases between the germline ends. CDR3 in amino acids: CASSQDATGYNSGANVLTF. Written as DNA, the CDR3 is TGCGCCAGCAGCCAAGATGCGACGGGGTACAACTCTGGGGCCAACGTCCTGACTTTC.

The rearrangement uses TRBV30 and TRBJ1-2, with 7 bases matching TRBD1. Germline CDR1 is GTSNPN and CDR2 is SVGIG (reference sequence). The junction had 7 bases not matched to a gene; V was cut back by 0 bases and J by 6 bases. The CDR3 has 14 amino acids. The CDR3 coding sequence is TGTGCCTGGAGTGTAACCAGGGGGATGGATGGCTACACCTTC. Translated: CAWSVTRGMDGYTF.

V and J are TRBV18 and TRBJ1-1; a possible D gene is TRBD1 (5 bases). There are 15 residues in the CDR3. The V and J ends lost 4 bases and 1 base respectively, with 13 bases between them. Germline CDR1 reads KGHSH; CDR2 reads LQKENI. CDR3 sequence: CASSRGGTPNTEAFF. The CDR3 region has the DNA TGTGCCAGCTCACGCGGGGGAACACCGAACACTGAAGCTTTCTTT.

The chain links TRBV7-8 to TRBJ1-2; 8 nucleotides line up with TRBD1. Trimming removed 6 bases from V and 6 bases from J; junction bases left unmatched: 6. Germline values: CDR1 SGHVS, CDR2 FQNEAQ. The CDR3 has 13 amino acids. The CDR3 region is CASRPDRVHGYTF. CDR3 in DNA: TGTGCCAGCAGACCGGACAGGGTACATGGCTACACCTTC.

This clone has more than one count but fewer than ten. V is TRBV10-2 and J is TRBJ1-2; D not resolved. The CDR3 covers 14 residues. The ends were cut back, 0 bases at V and 8 bases at J, with 13 bases in the middle. Per the germline V gene, CDR1 is WSHSY and CDR2 is SAAADI. The CDR3 spells CASSESDGLGGYTF. DNA for the CDR3: TGCGCCAGCAGTGAGTCGGATGGGTTGGGCGGCTACACCTTC.

The chain uses TRBV18 and TRBJ2-5; 7 bases fit TRBD1. With V trimmed by 1 base and J by 5 bases, 4 bases remained unmatched. Per the germline V gene, CDR1 is KGHSH and CDR2 is LQKENI. The CDR3 spans 14 residues. The CDR3 DNA reads TGTGCCAGCTCACCACTAAAGGGGGCGGAGACCCAGTACTTC. Protein product: CASSPLKGAETQYF.

This chain joins TRBV20-1 and TRBJ2-1; D gene unclear. The CDR3 extends over 13 amino acids. CDR1 DFQATT and CDR2 SNEGSKA come from the germline V gene (reference sequence). V was trimmed by 3 bases and J by 5 bases, leaving 11 bases between them. The CDR3 nucleotides are TGCAGTGCTAGTCGAGCTGGGCACAATGAGCAGTTCTTC. Translated: CSASRAGHNEQFF.

This chain joins TRBV27 and TRBJ1-2; 7 bases line up with TRBD1. Germline V lookup: CDR1 MNHEY, CDR2 SMNVEV (reference sequence). J lost 7 bases, V lost 5 bases, and 10 bases had no gene match. This CDR3 contains 14 residues. The DNA of the CDR3 is TGTGCCAGCAGTGTCACTAGGGGGCGGGGTGGCTACACCTTC. Translation gives CASSVTRGRGGYTF.

The rearrangement links TRBV7-9 to TRBJ1-1; D uncertain. The germline V and J ends were trimmed by 4 bases and 4 bases, with 7 bases remaining between them. CDR3 length: 12 amino acids. In germline, CDR1 is SEHNR, CDR2 FQNEAQ (reference sequence). The CDR3 bases are TGTGCCAGCAGCTCTTCCCTCACTGAAGCTTTCTTT. Translation: CASSSSLTEAFF. Filled out from reference TRBV7-9 and TRBJ1-1, the complete variable domain reads DTGVSQNPRHKITKRGQNVTFRCDPISEHNRLYWYRQTLGQGPEFLTYFQNEAQLEKSRLLSDRFSAERPKGSFSTLEIQRTEQGDSAMYLCASSSSLTEAFFGQGTRLTVV.

The V gene is TRBV6-5, the J gene TRBJ1-2, with a weak D call TRBD1 (6 bases). Germline loops: CDR1 MNHEY, CDR2 SVGAGI. The CDR3 runs 14 residues. V lost 2 bases to trimming and J lost 3 bases, with 10 bases between them. For the CDR3, the DNA is TGTGCCAGCAGTTACCGGGACACTTACTATGGCTACACCTTC. It encodes CASSYRDTYYGYTF.

The CDR3 sequence: CASSQTDYNEQFF. As DNA, the CDR3 is TGTGCCAGCAGTCAGACAGACTACAATGAGCAGTTCTTC. The genes are TRBV2 and TRBJ2-1; tentative D call: TRBD1 (5 bases). The germline CDR1 and CDR2 sequences are SNHLY and FYNNEI. CDR3 length equals 13 residues. The V end lost 5 bases, the J end lost 3 bases, and 8 bases lay between the germline ends.

The sample holds one count of this clone. The V and J genes are TRBV24-1 and TRBJ1-2; TRBD1 matches 7 bases. This CDR3 is built from 16 residues. CDR1 is KGHDR and CDR2 is SFDVKD in the germline V gene. The V and J ends lost 4 bases and 1 base, in that order; junction bases with no gene match: 8. CDR3 nucleotides: TGTGCCACCAGTGACTCGGGACAGCGAGATAACTATGGCTACACCTTC. Amino acid sequence: CATSDSGQRDNYGYTF.

The chain has TRBV5-4 and TRBJ2-5; TRBD2 matches 8 bases. This CDR3 spans 14 amino acids. With 5 bases clipped from V and 2 bases from J, the junction kept 5 bases outside the gene matches. The germline V gene has CDR1 SGHNT and CDR2 YYREEE (reference sequence). CDR3 coding DNA: TGTGCCAGCAGGCCGACTAGCGCGCAAGAGACCCAGTACTTC. This translates into CASRPTSAQETQYF.

The V gene is TRBV2, the J gene TRBJ1-1; D is undetermined. V lost 4 bases and J 1 base, leaving 7 bases between the germline ends. The CDR3 has 13 residues. Germline CDR1 and CDR2: SNHLY and FYNNEI. The CDR3 spells CASSANGNTEAFF. CDR3 nucleotides: TGTGCCAGCAGTGCAAACGGGAACACTGAAGCTTTCTTT.

This clone occurred many times. The J gene is TRBJ2-2, the V gene TRBV6-1; D is perhaps TRBD2 (5 bases). The CDR3 sequence is 15 residues long. Germline loops: CDR1 MNHNS, CDR2 SASEGT. The V gene lost 1 base and the J gene lost 4 bases, with 10 bases spanning the gap. The CDR3 protein is CASSEGTGTTGELFF. CDR3 nucleotides: TGTGCCAGCAGTGAAGGGACTGGCACCACCGGGGAGCTGTTTTTT.

The rearrangement joins TRBV10-3 to TRBJ1-1, with 9 bases lining up with TRBD1. This CDR3 has 14 amino acids. J lost 0 bases, V lost 6 bases, and 2 bases had no gene match. The germline V gene encodes CDR1 ENHRY and CDR2 SYGVKD. CDR3 amino acids: CAIRGTGLNTEAFF. The DNA for the CDR3 is TGTGCCATCAGAGGGACAGGGCTGAACACTGAAGCTTTCTTT.

This chain connects TRBV2 to TRBJ1-3; D not certain. The CDR3 is 14 amino acids. Germline V gene sequence: CDR1 SNHLY, CDR2 FYNNEI. V was cut by 5 bases and J by 2 bases, with 10 bases left in between. The CDR3 region is CASSRGGTGNTIYF. As DNA, the CDR3 is TGTGCCAGCAGTCGAGGAGGTACTGGAAACACCATATATTTT.

The genes are TRBV2 and TRBJ2-5; 13 nucleotides match TRBD2. The V segment lost 6 bases and the J segment 1 base; nucleotides outside the gene matches: 2. This CDR3 is built from 15 residues. The germline gives CDR1 SNHLY, CDR2 FYNNEI. CDR3 nucleotide sequence: TGTGCCAGCAGCCGACTAGCGGGGGGCCAAGAGACCCAGTACTTC. Protein: CASSRLAGGQETQYF.

This rearrangement joins TRBV5-1 to TRBJ2-7; no firm D call. The V gene's germline CDR1 is SGHRS and CDR2 YFSETQ. V lost 0 bases to trimming and J lost 2 bases, with 12 bases between them. The length of the CDR3 is 15 residues. Here the CDR3 reads CASSLGLPKTYEQYF. The CDR3 region has the DNA TGCGCCAGCAGCTTGGGACTTCCTAAAACCTACGAGCAGTACTTC.

The chain has TRBV5-8 and TRBJ2-3; the match to TRBD2 covers 7 bases. The CDR3 contains 16 residues. Per the germline V gene, CDR1 is SGHTS and CDR2 is YDEGEE. The trim removed 3 bases at V and 1 base at J, leaving 8 bases unmatched. DNA for the CDR3: TGTGCCAGCAGCTATTCCCGGGACTACCGCACAGATACGCAGTATTTT. Its protein product is CASSYSRDYRTDTQYF.